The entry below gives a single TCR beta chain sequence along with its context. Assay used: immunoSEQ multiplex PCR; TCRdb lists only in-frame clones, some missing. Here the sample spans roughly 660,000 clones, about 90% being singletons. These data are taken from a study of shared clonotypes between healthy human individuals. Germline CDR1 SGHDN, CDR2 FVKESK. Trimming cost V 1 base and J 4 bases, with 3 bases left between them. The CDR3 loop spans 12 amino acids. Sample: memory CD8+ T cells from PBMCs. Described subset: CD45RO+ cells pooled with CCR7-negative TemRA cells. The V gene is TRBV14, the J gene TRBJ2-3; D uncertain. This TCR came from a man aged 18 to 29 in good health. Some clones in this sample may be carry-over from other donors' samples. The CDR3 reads CASSQGPDTQYF. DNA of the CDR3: TGTGCCAGCAGCCAAGGACCAGATACGCAGTATTTT. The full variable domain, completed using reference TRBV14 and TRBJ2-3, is EAGVTQFPSHSVIEKGQTVTLRCDPISGHDNLYWYRRVMGKEIKFLLHFVKESKQDESGMPNNRFLAERTGGTYSTLKVQPAELEDSGVYFCASSQGPDTQYFGPGTRLTVL.